The 9 T cell receptor beta chains below were found in one sample sequenced in a study of radiation and T cells in renal cell carcinoma. The sample's time point: blood 4 weeks post-SBRT, at nephrectomy. Treatment indicated: 15 Gy SBRT to primary tumor, nephrectomy 4 weeks later. Clones were sequenced by immunoSEQ multiplex PCR, and TCRdb holds only the in-frame ones, with some missing. The sample comprises 150,000 to 200,000 clones, about 87% of which are singletons, and around 11% rests with the top ten. This specimen consisted of blood, obtained from a patient whose treatment included radiotherapy and nephrectomy. The receptors shown here come from a woman aged 45 to 65 with renal cell carcinoma.

The chain has TRBV6-1 and TRBJ2-5, with D maybe TRBD2 (5 bases). CDR3 length equals 15 residues. The V gene lost 6 bases and the J gene lost 2 bases, with 16 bases spanning the gap. Germline-derived CDR1 and CDR2 are MNHNS and SASEGT. The CDR3 DNA sequence: TGTGCCAGCAGCGTCTTTTCGGGGATGCAAGAGACCCAGTACTTC. Its translation is CASSVFSGMQETQYF.

V usage is TRBV4-3 and J usage is TRBJ2-4; 8 nucleotides align to TRBD1. Germline trimming cut 0 bases from V and 8 bases from J; bases unmatched to any gene: 9. The CDR3 length is 16 residues. Germline V gives CDR1 LGHNA, CDR2 YSLEER. In DNA form, the CDR3 reads TGCGCCAGCAGCCAAGATCAGCAGGGGGCCCTCGACATTCAGTACTTC. Translated: CASSQDQQGALDIQYF.

This chain connects TRBV5-4 to TRBJ1-6; D is unclear. The V end was cut by 0 bases, the J end by 11 bases, with 15 bases between. Germline loops: CDR1 SGHNT, CDR2 YYREEE (reference sequence). This CDR3 has 15 amino acids. This CDR3 is CASSLEGRVQPPLHF. For the CDR3, the DNA is TGTGCCAGCAGCTTGGAAGGTAGGGTCCAGCCACCCCTCCACTTT.

This chain joins TRBV9 and TRBJ2-3; TRBD2 matches 10 bases. CDR3 length: 18 residues. CDR1 is SGDLS, CDR2 YYNGEE, per germline. After removal of 4 bases from V and 2 bases from J, the junction contained 13 bases not matched to a gene. In nucleotides, the CDR3 is TGTGCCAGCAGCCCACGTCCCGAGCGGGGGGGCAACACAGATACGCAGTATTTT. Residues: CASSPRPERGGNTDTQYF.

This rearrangement joins TRBV19 to TRBJ1-4, with a weak D call TRBD1 (5 bases). Trimming took 3 bases from V and 4 from J, leaving 21 bases between them. This CDR3 comprises 18 residues. Germline assignment: CDR1 LNHDA and CDR2 SQIVND (reference sequence). CDR3 in DNA: TGTGCCAGTAGTATCCTATACGGTCGGGGGAGCAGTAATGAAAAACTGTTTTTT. This gives the protein CASSILYGRGSSNEKLFF.

The chain joins TRBV29-1 to TRBJ2-7, with 10 bases identical to TRBD2. V gave up 5 bases and J gave up 2 bases; unmatched junction bases: 9. The length of the CDR3 is 15 residues. CDR1 is SQVTM and CDR2 is ANQGSEA in the germline V gene. The CDR3 loop is CSVLKLAGTTYEQYF. In nucleotides, the CDR3 is TGCAGCGTTTTAAAACTAGCGGGGACAACCTACGAGCAGTACTTC.

CDR3 sequence: CASSERQDTDTQYF. The CDR3 DNA sequence: TGTGCCAGCAGCGAACGACAGGACACAGATACGCAGTATTTT. The gene calls are TRBV9 and TRBJ2-3, with D tentatively TRBD1 (6 bases). The CDR3 is 14 residues long. The V end lost 3 bases, the J end lost 2 bases, and 10 bases lay between the germline ends. The V gene's germline CDR1 is SGDLS and CDR2 YYNGEE.

The rearrangement joins TRBV6-1 to TRBJ2-7; D is unclear. Germline lookup yields CDR1 MNHNS and CDR2 SASEGT. V was trimmed by 6 bases and J by 0 bases, leaving 12 bases between them. The CDR3 is 14 amino acids. The CDR3 DNA sequence: TGTGCCAGCAGGTCGACCGTTAGCTCCTACGAGCAGTACTTC. It translates to CASRSTVSSYEQYF.

The V gene is TRBV5-8, the J gene TRBJ1-5; D is possibly TRBD1 (5 bases). This CDR3 is built from 15 residues. Trimming took 7 bases from V and 0 from J, leaving 14 bases between them. Germline V gene lookup returns CDR1 SGHTS and CDR2 YDEGEE. The CDR3 sequence: CASVGRAYSNQPQHF. CDR3 nucleotides: TGTGCCAGCGTAGGCAGGGCTTATAGCAATCAGCCCCAGCATTTT.